This entry features one T cell receptor beta chain sequence. The entry originates in a study of blood T cell repertoires in COVID-19. The wider study: From T cells, B-cell-depleted T cells, or PBMCs came the material, which was cDNA or gDNA.

V lost 6 bases, J lost 1 base, and 8 bases lay in between. The CDR3 totals 13 residues. Repertoires were generated with immunoSEQ multiplex PCR, while TCRdb's copy carries only in-frame clones and drops some. The sample holds under 250,000 clones, approximately 80% seen once. The TCR comes from an older man with acute or convalescent COVID-19. Material: peripheral blood. The chain is built from TRBV12-3 or TRBV12-4 and TRBJ2-3, with D perhaps TRBD2 (5 bases). This CDR3 reads CASRGRRTDTQYF. CDR3 DNA sequence: TGTGCCAGCAGGGGGAGACGCACAGATACGCAGTATTTT.